Described below is a single T cell receptor beta chain sequence and its context. The target antigen is unknown. Being one base from a much bigger clone, this may be a read error. Specified time point: newly diagnosed GD, antithyroid drugs for less than 3 months. After RNA was extracted from PBMCs, the TCR library was made from it. The record originates from a study of regulatory T cells in long-lasting Graves disease. Notes on the study in general: Possibly, too few samples lowered accuracy. With persistent disease, TRBV28, TRBJ1-2 and TRBJ2-5 were the favored segments.

The CDR3 extends over 16 amino acids. V trimming: 6 bases; J trimming: 10 bases; junction bases outside the gene matches: 18. From germline, CDR1 is SGHRS and CDR2 YFSETQ. Construction of TCR beta libraries relied on iRepertoire HTBI primers and on Arm-PCR targeting CDR3 regions. TCRdb recomputed calls from the multiplex PCR reads with MiXCR, one row per CDR3 protein. The sample holds 410,000 or so distinct CDR3 sequences, about 15% seen once. This sample was shared with a second study, whose subject was T cells in Graves' hyperthyroidism and ophthalmopathy. That source notes: The study used the HTBI primer set for a first-round RT-PCR of the TCR CDR3.

The sequence was collected from a woman aged 25 to 39 with Graves disease. The V gene is TRBV5-1, the J gene TRBJ2-1; 8 bases agree with TRBD2. Sequences were derived from peripheral blood mononuclear cells (PBMCs), sampled at new diagnosis, from a patient treated with antithyroid drugs. The CDR3 DNA reads TGCGCCAGCAACGTCGGTCCCGGTAGCGGGACCTACGAGCAGTTCTTC. Protein sequence: CASNVGPGSGTYEQFF.